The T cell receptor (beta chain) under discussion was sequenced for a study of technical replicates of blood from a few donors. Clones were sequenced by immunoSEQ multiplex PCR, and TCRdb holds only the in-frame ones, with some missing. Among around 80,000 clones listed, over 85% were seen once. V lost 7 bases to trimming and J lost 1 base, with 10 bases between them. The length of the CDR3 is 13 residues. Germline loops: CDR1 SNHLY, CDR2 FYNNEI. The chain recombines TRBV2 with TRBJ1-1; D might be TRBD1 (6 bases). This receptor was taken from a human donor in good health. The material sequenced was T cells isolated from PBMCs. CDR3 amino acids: CASTPTGNTEAFF. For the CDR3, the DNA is TGTGCCAGCACTCCGACAGGGAACACTGAAGCTTTCTTT.